The entry that follows covers one T cell receptor (beta chain) sequence. Its antigen is currently unknown. The ends were cut back, 4 bases at V and 6 bases at J, with 19 bases in the middle. Per the germline V gene, CDR1 is MGHRA and CDR2 is YSYEKL. The CDR3 has 15 amino acids. This sample was taken from a study of cytomegalovirus exposure and HLA in healthy donors. Broader study findings: According to a later analysis, TCR clusters from the first cohort tended to co-occur in the 120 or so validation repertoires. Investigators reported some 150 TCR beta chains as tied to cytomegalovirus.

Measured with immunoSEQ multiplex PCR; TCRdb has only the in-frame clones, and not every one. The top ten clones hold about 2.8% of a sample with 170,000 or so clones, 80% to 85% of them seen once. The clonotype comes from a woman aged 18 to 35 in good health and CMV-seropositive. Material for sequencing was PBMCs. V is TRBV4-1 and J is TRBJ2-7; D not certain. CDR3 sequence reads: CASSPRVLVSTEQYF. CDR3 nucleotide sequence: TGCGCCAGCAGCCCTCGGGTGCTTGTGTCTACCGAGCAGTACTTC.